Included here is one T cell receptor (beta chain) sequence, with context. The source of the sample is a study of T cells expressing NK-cell markers. Looking at the study overall: It was from sorted CD3+CD56+NKG2C+, CD3+CD56+NKG2C- and CD3+CD56-NKG2C+ T cells that TCR beta repertoires came. Sequenced donors, eight in total, included seven who were HCMV-seropositive and one who was seronegative.

For each CDR3 protein, TCRdb gives one entry from its re-call of the 5' RACE reads, without DNA. The sample totals 300,000 to 450,000 distinct CDR3 sequences. Germline loops: CDR1 SEHNR, CDR2 FQNEAQ (reference sequence). The CDR3 sequence is 16 residues long. The sample taken for sequencing was blood T cells: a sorted CD56 or NKG2C T cell subset, CD4+ or CD8+ T cells, or bulk PBMC T cells (not recorded which). The chain joins TRBV7-9 to TRBJ1-5; the D gene TCRdb calls, TRBD1, cannot be checked with no DNA. This TCR derives from a man aged 18-70 years in good health. This CDR3 is CASSRTGTGGTQPQHF.